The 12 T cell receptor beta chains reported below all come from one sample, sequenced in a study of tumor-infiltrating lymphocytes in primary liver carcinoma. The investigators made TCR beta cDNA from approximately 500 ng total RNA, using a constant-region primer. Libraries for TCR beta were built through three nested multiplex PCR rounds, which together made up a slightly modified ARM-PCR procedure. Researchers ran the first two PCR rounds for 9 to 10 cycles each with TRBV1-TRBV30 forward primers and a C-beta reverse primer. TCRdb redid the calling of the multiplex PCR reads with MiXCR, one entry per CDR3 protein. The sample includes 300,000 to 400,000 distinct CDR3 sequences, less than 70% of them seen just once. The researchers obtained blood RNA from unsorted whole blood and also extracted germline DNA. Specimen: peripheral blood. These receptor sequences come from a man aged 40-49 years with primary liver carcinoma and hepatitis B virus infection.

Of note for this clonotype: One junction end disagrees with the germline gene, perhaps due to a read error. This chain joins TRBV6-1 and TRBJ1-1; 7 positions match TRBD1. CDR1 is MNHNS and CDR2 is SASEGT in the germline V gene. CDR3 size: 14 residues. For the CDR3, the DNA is TGTGCCATCAAACAGGGGCCCACGAACACTGAAGCATTCTTT. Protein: CAIKQGPTNTEAFF.

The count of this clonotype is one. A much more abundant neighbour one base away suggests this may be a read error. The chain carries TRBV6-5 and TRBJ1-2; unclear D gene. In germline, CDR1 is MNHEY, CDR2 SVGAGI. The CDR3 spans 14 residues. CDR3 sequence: CASSYTTANYSYTF. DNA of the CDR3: TGTGCCAGCAGTTACACCACAGCTAACTATAGCTACACCTTC.

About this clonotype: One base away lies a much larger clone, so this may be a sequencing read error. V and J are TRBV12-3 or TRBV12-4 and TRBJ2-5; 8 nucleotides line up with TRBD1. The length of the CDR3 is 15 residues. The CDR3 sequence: CASSLGQGIQETRYF. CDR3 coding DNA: TGTGCCAGCAGTTTAGGACAGGGGATTCAAGAGACCCGGTACTTC.

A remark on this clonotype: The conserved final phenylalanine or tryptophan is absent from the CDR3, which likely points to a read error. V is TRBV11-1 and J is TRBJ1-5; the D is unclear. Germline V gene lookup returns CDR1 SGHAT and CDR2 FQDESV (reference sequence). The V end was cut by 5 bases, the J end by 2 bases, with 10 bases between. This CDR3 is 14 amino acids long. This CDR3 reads CASSPGRGNQPQHL. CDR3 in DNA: TGTGCCAGCAGCCCGGGAAGGGGCAATCAGCCCCAGCATCTT.

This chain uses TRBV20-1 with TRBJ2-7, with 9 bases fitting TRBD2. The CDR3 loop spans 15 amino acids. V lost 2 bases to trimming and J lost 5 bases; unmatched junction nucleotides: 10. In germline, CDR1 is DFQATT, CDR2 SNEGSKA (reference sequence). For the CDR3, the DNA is TGCAGTGCTAGAATCTTGCTAGCGGGACACAACGAGCAGTACTTC. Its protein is CSARILLAGHNEQYF.

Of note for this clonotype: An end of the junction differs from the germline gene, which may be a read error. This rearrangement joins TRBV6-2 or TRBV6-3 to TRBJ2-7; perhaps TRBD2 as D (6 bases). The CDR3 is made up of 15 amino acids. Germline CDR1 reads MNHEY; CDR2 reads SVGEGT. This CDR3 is CASGGGAVGSCEQYF. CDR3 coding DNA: TGTGCCAGCGGTGGCGGGGCGGTGGGCTCCTGCGAGCAGTACTTC.

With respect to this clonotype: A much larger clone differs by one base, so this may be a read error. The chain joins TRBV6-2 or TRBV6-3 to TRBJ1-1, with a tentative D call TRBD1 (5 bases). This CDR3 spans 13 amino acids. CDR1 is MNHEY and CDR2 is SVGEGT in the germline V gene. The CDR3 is CASLTPGHGEASF. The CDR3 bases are TGTGCCAGCCTAACTCCGGGGCATGGGGAAGCTTCCTTT.

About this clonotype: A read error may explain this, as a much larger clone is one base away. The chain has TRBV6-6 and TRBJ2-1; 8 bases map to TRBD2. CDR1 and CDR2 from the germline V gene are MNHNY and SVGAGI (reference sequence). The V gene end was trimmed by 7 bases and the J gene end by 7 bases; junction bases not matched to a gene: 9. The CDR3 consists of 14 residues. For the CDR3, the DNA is TGTGCCAGCAACTACCAGCGGGAGATGAATGAGCAGTTCTTC. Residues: CASNYQREMNEQFF.

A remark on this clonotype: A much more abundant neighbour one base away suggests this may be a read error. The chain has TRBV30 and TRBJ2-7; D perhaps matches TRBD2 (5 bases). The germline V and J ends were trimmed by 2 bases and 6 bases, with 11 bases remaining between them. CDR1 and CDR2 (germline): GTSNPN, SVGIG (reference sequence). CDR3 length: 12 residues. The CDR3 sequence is CAWSTNGIEQYF. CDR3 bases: TGTGCCTGGAGTACCAACGGGATCGAGCAGTACTTC. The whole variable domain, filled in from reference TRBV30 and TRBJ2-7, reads SQTIHQWPATLVQPVGSPLSLECTVEGTSNPNLYWYRQAAGRGLQLLFYSVGIGQISSEVPQNLSASRPQDRQFILSSKKLLLSDSGFYLCAWSTNGIEQYFGPGTRLTVT.

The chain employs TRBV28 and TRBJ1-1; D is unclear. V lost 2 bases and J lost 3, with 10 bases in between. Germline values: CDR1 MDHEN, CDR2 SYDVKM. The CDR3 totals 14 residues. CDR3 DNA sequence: TGTGCCAGCAGTTTAGGAAACCGGGACACTGAAGCTTTCTTT. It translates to CASSLGNRDTEAFF.

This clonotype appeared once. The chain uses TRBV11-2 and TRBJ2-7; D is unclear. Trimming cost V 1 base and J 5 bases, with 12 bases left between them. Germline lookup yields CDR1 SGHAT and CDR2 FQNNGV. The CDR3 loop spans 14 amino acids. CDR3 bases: TGTGCCAGCAGCTTAGTGTCGAGAATCAACGAGCAGTACTTC. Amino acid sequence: CASSLVSRINEQYF.

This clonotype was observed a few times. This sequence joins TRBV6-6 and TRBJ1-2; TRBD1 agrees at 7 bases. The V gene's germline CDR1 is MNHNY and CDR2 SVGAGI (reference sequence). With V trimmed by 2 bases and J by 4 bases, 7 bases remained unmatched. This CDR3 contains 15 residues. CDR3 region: CASSYPTGTAYGYTF. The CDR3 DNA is TGTGCCAGCAGTTACCCAACCGGGACAGCCTATGGCTACACCTTC.